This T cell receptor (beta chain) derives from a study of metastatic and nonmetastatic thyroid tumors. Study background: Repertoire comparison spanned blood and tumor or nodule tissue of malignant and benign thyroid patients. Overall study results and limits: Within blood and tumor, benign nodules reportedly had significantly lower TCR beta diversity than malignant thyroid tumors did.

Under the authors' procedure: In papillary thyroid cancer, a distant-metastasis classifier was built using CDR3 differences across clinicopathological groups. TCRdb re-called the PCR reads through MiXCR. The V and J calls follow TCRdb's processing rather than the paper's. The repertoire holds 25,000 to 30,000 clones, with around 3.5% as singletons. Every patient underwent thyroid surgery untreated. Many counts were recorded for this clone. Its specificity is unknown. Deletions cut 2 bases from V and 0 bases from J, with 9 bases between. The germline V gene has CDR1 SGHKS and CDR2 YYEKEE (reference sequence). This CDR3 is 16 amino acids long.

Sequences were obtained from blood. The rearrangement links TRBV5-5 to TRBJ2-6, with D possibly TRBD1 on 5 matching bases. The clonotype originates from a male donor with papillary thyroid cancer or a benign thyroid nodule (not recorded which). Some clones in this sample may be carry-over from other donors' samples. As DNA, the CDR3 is TGTGCCAGCAGCTTTTCCAGGGACTCTGGGGCCAACGTCCTGACTTTC. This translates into CASSFSRDSGANVLTF. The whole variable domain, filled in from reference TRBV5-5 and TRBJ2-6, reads DAGVTQSPTHLIKTRGQQVTLRCSPISGHKSVSWYQQVLGQGPQFIFQYYEKEERGRGNFPDRFSARQFPNYSSELNVNALLLGDSALYLCASSFSRDSGANVLTFGAGSRLTVL.